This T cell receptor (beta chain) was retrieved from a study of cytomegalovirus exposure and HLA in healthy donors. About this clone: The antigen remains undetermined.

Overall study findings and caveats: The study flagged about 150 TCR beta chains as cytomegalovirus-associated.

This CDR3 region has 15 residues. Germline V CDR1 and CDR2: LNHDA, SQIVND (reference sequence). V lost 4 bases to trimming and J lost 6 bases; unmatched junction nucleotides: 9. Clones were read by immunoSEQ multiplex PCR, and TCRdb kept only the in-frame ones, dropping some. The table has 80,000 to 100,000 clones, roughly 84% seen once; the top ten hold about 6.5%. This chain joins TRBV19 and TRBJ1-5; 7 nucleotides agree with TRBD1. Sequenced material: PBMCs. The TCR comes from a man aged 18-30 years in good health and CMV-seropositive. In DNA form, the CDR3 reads TGTGCCAGTAGTAGATACACAGGGGTAAGTCAGCCCCAGCATTTT. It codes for CASSRYTGVSQPQHF.